The clone carrying this T cell receptor (beta chain) was seen only once. Per the original methods: Reference gene primer amplification in the assay estimated nucleated cell counts. The method was immunoSEQ multiplex PCR; TCRdb's version includes in-frame clones alone and lacks a portion of them. That table supplies the V and J calls and clone size; D and trimming were determined from the DNA. The repertoire holds 250,000 or so clones, with over 75% as singletons. The data were obtained in a study of blood T cell repertoires in COVID-19. Whole-study context: COVID-19 samples collected from the United States, Italy and Spain covered acute and convalescent phases.

Germline V gene sequence: CDR1 MDHEN, CDR2 SYDVKM. This CDR3 spans 15 amino acids. V lost 8 bases, J lost 0 bases, and 14 bases lay in between. Sequencing input: peripheral blood. The sequence came from a man aged 25 to 40 who had recovered from COVID-19. The chain links TRBV28 to TRBJ1-5; tentatively, D is TRBD1 (5 bases). For the CDR3, the DNA is TGTGCCAGCGGATCGGGGGAGTTTAGCAATCAGCCCCAGCATTTT. Protein: CASGSGEFSNQPQHF.